These T cell receptor beta chains were read from a single sample in a study of a mutant IDH1 vaccine in newly diagnosed glioma. Generated by immunoSEQ multiplex PCR, the TCRdb table keeps only in-frame clones and is missing some. The sample carries over 50,000 clones, around 90% recorded once. Their specific antigens are unknown. The sample in question was PBMCs, obtained from a glioma patient whose treatment included an IDH1 peptide vaccine. Every receptor here comes from a middle-aged woman with glioma. The CDR3 runs from the conserved cysteine through the conserved F or W. The size of a clone is reported for some rows only, either as once, few or many, or as a class for expanded clones.

v_call cdr3_length clone_size cdr3_aa
TRBV6-1 14 - CASSASGGAEQQFF
TRBV4-2 18 once CASSQVQRTGEGQETQYF
TRBV13 17 - CASSLTGQGARTGELFF
TRBV25-1 16 - CASSEYRWREGEKLFF
TRBV5-6 14 - CASSIGPSGGTQHF
TRBV15 16 - CATSRPPGTGGEKLFF
TRBV9 14 - CASSADDQNTEAFF
TRBV7-9 13 - CASSLAGDHRVFF
TRBV10-1 13 - CASSVQSNYGYTF
TRBV4-3 15 once CASSQGDRVDEKLFF
TRBV5-8 15 - CASALGPEGGGTQYF
TRBV10-3 16 - CAISDSGATGIYGYTF
TRBV2 14 - CASSETGRTGELFF
TRBV18 13 - CASSRQGQDGYTF
TRBV6-5 14 once CAARTGGDPGELFF
TRBV15 12 - CATSPSNYGYTF
TRBV18 15 - CASSPGQGALETQYF
TRBV30 15 - CAWSRGRGQQETQYF
TRBV5-6 14 - CASSSRQGNTEAFF
TRBV14 16 - CASSLSGVATNEKLFF
TRBV5-1 15 - CASSLGLAGSYEQYF
TRBV7-9 14 few CASSLPKQGPEQYF
TRBV7-2 15 - CASSLGGALAETQYF
TRBV15 17 - CATSRDQAGGPAGELFF
TRBV28 12 - CASSRGSPEAFF
TRBV6-5 14 - CASSYGQGGNTIYF
TRBV10-3 12 - CATQGGPYEQYF
TRBV4-3 15 - CASSQAPGDTDTQYF
TRBV7-2 13 - CASSRRQQETQYF
TRBV9 13 once CASSRRGQSPLHF
TRBV7-9 15 - CASSKTQGTNQPQHF
TRBV7-9 13 - CASSLDSFGAQYF
TRBV7-8 15 - CASSREERISYEQYF
TRBV7-9 13 - CASSLTGVGEQYF
TRBV10-3 15 once CAISGRGTGSYEQYF
TRBV4-2 17 - CASSQEPGLGSTDTQYF
TRBV30 14 - CAWSVQGREETQYF
TRBV6-6 13 - CASSYSPRYEQYF
TRBV4-3 14 - CASSQDPLNQPQHF
TRBV6-6 16 - CASSYRGQGEAYEQYF
TRBV6-5 15 - CASMGQGNNYNEQFF
TRBV5-1 13 - CASSSDGFYEQYF
TRBV2 16 - CASGRQGAAGANVLTF
TRBV25-1 14 - CASSEGGFGYGYTF
TRBV15 14 - CATSRDRGADGYTF
TRBV11-2 15 - CASSLDPSGYQPQHF
TRBV19 12 - CASRQAGDTQYF
TRBV7-9 15 - CASSSKRGTDEKLFF
TRBV5-1 16 - CASSWGIEPRNYGYTF
TRBV2 14 - CASSGGTGREKLFF
TRBV11-2 16 - CASRPVGGGYNTEAFF
TRBV29-1 13 - CSVAGDFAYEQYF
TRBV2 16 - CASTLGQGAGANVLTF